These T cell receptor beta chains were read from a single sample in a study of blood T cell repertoires in COVID-19. Sequencing was performed with immunoSEQ multiplex PCR; in TCRdb, only in-frame clones are kept and a portion is missing. The sample has hundreds of thousands of clones, about 94% seen once. Sequenced sample: peripheral blood. The receptors come from a man between 60 and 70 years old with COVID-19, enrolled during active disease. Each CDR3 is given with its conserved first and last residue. D genes are given only for firm matches.

cdr3_aa: CASSTQGRVTGELFF
cdr3_nt: TGTGCCAGTAGTACCCAGGGGCGAGTTACCGGGGAGCTGTTTTTT
d_call: .
j_call: TRBJ2-2
cdr3_length: 15
v_call: TRBV19

cdr3_aa: CASTSRYQETQYF
cdr3_nt: TGTGCCAGCACCTCCCGGTACCAAGAGACCCAGTACTTC
d_call: .
j_call: TRBJ2-5
cdr3_length: 13
v_call: TRBV27

cdr3_aa: CASSAERQGARDRQRGYTF
cdr3_nt: TGTGCCAGCAGTGCTGAGAGACAGGGAGCCCGAGATAGGCAACGCGGCTACACCTTC
d_call: TRBD1
j_call: TRBJ1-2
cdr3_length: 19
v_call: TRBV2

cdr3_aa: CASSPIRLAGGSGANVLTF
cdr3_nt: TGTGCCAGCAGTCCTATCCGACTAGCGGGAGGCTCTGGGGCCAACGTCCTGACTTTC
d_call: TRBD2
j_call: TRBJ2-6
cdr3_length: 19
v_call: TRBV28

cdr3_aa: CASSLTGGRGYTF
cdr3_nt: TGCGCCAGCAGCTTGACAGGGGGCCGAGGCTACACCTTC
d_call: TRBD1
j_call: TRBJ1-2
cdr3_length: 13
v_call: TRBV5-1

cdr3_aa: CASRKRHDNSPLHF
cdr3_nt: TGTGCCAGCAGAAAGAGGCATGATAATTCACCCCTCCACTTT
d_call: .
j_call: TRBJ1-6
cdr3_length: 14
v_call: TRBV3-1/TRBV3-2

cdr3_aa: CASSPRQYNEQFF
cdr3_nt: TGTGCCAGCAGCCCTCGACAGTACAATGAGCAGTTCTTC
d_call: .
j_call: TRBJ2-1
cdr3_length: 13
v_call: TRBV12-3/TRBV12-4

cdr3_aa: CASSPGTPRYEQYF
cdr3_nt: TGTGCCAGCTCACCAGGGACACCCCGCTACGAGCAGTACTTC
d_call: .
j_call: TRBJ2-7
cdr3_length: 14
v_call: TRBV18

cdr3_aa: CATERDRANTGELFF
cdr3_nt: TGTGCCACCGAAAGGGACAGGGCGAACACCGGGGAGCTGTTTTTT
d_call: TRBD1
j_call: TRBJ2-2
cdr3_length: 15
v_call: TRBV2

cdr3_aa: CASSSRKTSGSTDTQYF
cdr3_nt: TGCGCCAGCAGCTCCAGGAAGACTAGCGGGAGCACAGATACGCAGTATTTT
d_call: TRBD2
j_call: TRBJ2-3
cdr3_length: 17
v_call: TRBV5-1

cdr3_aa: CASSQDRSEQYF
cdr3_nt: TGTGCCAGCAGCCAAGATAGGAGCGAGCAGTACTTC
d_call: .
j_call: TRBJ2-7
cdr3_length: 12
v_call: TRBV4-2

cdr3_aa: CASSSRTGSNEQFF
cdr3_nt: TGCGCCAGCAGCTCTCGGACAGGGAGCAATGAGCAGTTCTTC
d_call: TRBD1
j_call: TRBJ2-1
cdr3_length: 14
v_call: TRBV5-1

cdr3_aa: CASSQDGTASGEKLFF
cdr3_nt: TGCGCCAGCAGCCAAGATGGAACAGCTAGCGGGGAAAAACTGTTTTTT
d_call: .
j_call: TRBJ1-4
cdr3_length: 16
v_call: TRBV4-1